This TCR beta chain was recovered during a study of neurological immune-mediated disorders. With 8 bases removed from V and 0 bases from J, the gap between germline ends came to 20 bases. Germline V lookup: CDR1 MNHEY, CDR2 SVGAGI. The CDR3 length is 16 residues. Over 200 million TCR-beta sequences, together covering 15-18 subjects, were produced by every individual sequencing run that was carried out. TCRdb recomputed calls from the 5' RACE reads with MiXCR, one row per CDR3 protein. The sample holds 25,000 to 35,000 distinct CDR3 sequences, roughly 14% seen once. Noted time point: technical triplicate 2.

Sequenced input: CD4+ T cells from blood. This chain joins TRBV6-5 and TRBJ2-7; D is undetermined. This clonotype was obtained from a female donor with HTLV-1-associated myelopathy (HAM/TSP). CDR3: CASAYNSPRSSYEQYF. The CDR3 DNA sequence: TGTGCCAGCGCTTATAACAGCCCTAGAAGCTCCTACGAGCAGTACTTC.